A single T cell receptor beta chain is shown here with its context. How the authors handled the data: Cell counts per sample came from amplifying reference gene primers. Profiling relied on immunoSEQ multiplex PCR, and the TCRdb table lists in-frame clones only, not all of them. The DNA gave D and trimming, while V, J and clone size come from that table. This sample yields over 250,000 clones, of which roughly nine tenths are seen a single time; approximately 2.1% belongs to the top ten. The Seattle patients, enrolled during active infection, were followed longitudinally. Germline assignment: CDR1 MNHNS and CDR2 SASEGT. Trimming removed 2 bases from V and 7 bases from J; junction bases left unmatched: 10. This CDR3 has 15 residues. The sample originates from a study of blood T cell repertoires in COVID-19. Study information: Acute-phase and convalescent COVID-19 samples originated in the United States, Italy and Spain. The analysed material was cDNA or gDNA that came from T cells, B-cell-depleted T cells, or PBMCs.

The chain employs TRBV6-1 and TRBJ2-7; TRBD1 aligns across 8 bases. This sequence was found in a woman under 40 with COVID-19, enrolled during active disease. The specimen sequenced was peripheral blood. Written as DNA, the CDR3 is TGTGCCAGCAGTGAATCGACAGGGGCGGTGTATGAGCAGTACTTC. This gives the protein CASSESTGAVYEQYF.